Below are 16 T cell receptor beta chains sequenced from a single sample in a study of blood T cell repertoires in COVID-19. Method: immunoSEQ multiplex PCR; TCRdb's copy keeps in-frame clones and lacks some. The table lists some 320,000 clones, approximately 81% of them singletons. The sample comprised PBMCs or T cells enriched from blood (not recorded which). These receptors all stem from a woman in her 30s who had been exposed to COVID-19.

This clone has a handful of counts. The chain is built from TRBV7-9 and TRBJ1-1, with 7 nucleotides matching TRBD1. From germline, CDR1 is SEHNR and CDR2 FQNEAQ (reference sequence). This CDR3 is built from 13 residues. V was pared by 4 bases and J by 6 bases, with 5 bases of the junction left unmatched. CDR3 in DNA: TGTGCCAGCAGCTGGGAACAGGGGTCTGAAGCTTTCTTT. Encoded protein: CASSWEQGSEAFF.

The V gene is TRBV10-3, the J gene TRBJ2-1; 11 bases match TRBD2. CDR1 and CDR2 (germline): ENHRY, SYGVKD. This CDR3 has 16 residues. Trimming removed 3 bases from V and 4 bases from J; junction bases left unmatched: 5. The CDR3 DNA is TGTGCCATCAGTGACCCGACTAGCGGGGTTTACAATGAGCAGTTCTTC. Its translation is CAISDPTSGVYNEQFF.

The CDR3 DNA follows: TGTGCCAGCAGTTTAGCCAGGCACACTGAAGCTTTCTTT. Translated, it gives CASSLARHTEAFF. This sequence joins TRBV12-3 or TRBV12-4 and TRBJ1-1, with D hard to call. This CDR3 region has 13 residues. The V and J ends lost 0 bases and 3 bases respectively, with 5 bases between them.

The rearrangement joins TRBV19 to TRBJ1-5, with no clear D. This CDR3 is built from 13 residues. Looked up from germline, CDR1 is LNHDA and CDR2 is SQIVND (reference sequence). The ends were cut back, 5 bases at V and 8 bases at J, with 13 bases in the middle. CDR3 nucleotides: TGTGCCAGTAGTGAGCAGAGGAGGGAGCCCCAGCATTTT. Amino acids: CASSEQRREPQHF. Looking up the rest from reference TRBV19 and TRBJ1-5 gives the full variable domain: DGGITQSPKYLFRKEGQNVTLSCEQNLNHDAMYWYRQDPGQGLRLIYYSQIVNDFQKGDIAEGYSVSREKKESFPLTVTSAQKNPTAFYLCASSEQRREPQHFGDGTRLSIL.

The chain couples TRBV4-3 to TRBJ1-4; D is undetermined. Germline V gives CDR1 LGHNA, CDR2 YSLEER. There are 15 residues in the CDR3. Trimming took 1 base from V and 2 from J, leaving 8 bases between them. Here the CDR3 reads CASSQVASTNEKLFF. CDR3 DNA sequence: TGCGCCAGCAGCCAAGTCGCGTCCACTAATGAAAAACTGTTTTTT.

This chain uses TRBV10-2 with TRBJ2-5; perhaps TRBD1 as D (7 bases). The germline V and J ends were trimmed by 6 bases and 2 bases, with 10 bases remaining between them. This CDR3 spans 13 amino acids. Germline V gives CDR1 WSHSY, CDR2 SAAADI. For the CDR3, the DNA is TGCGCCAGCAGGGGGGGACAGCAAGAGACCCAGTACTTC. Translated: CASRGGQQETQYF.

The V gene is TRBV7-2, the J gene TRBJ1-4, with D tentatively TRBD1 (6 bases). CDR1 and CDR2 from the germline V gene are SGHTA and FQGNSA. Trimming left V 1 base short and J 0 bases short, with 6 bases between. The CDR3 has 15 amino acids. CDR3 coding DNA: TGTGCCAGCAGCTTAGACAGGGCAACTAATGAAAAACTGTTTTTT. Translated, it gives CASSLDRATNEKLFF.

The chain uses TRBV7-2 and TRBJ1-2; 9 bases line up with TRBD1. After removal of 4 bases from V and 6 bases from J, the junction contained 6 bases not matched to a gene. This CDR3 is built from 14 residues. Germline-derived CDR1 and CDR2 are SGHTA and FQGNSA. The CDR3 DNA is TGTGCCAGCAGCTCCGTACAGGGGGCAAATGGCTACACCTTC. Encoded protein: CASSSVQGANGYTF.

V is TRBV28 and J is TRBJ2-3; 12 positions match TRBD2. Unmatched junction bases numbered 19, after V lost 6 bases and J lost 0 bases. This CDR3 region has 21 residues. CDR1 is MDHEN and CDR2 is SYDVKM in the germline V gene. The CDR3 region has the DNA TGTGCCAGCAGCGACGACAGGACCACAAGTGGGACTAGCGGGAGCACAGATACGCAGTATTTT. Protein product: CASSDDRTTSGTSGSTDTQYF.

Details on this clone: The junction does not match germline at one end; this may be a read error. The genes are TRBV14 and TRBJ2-7; D possibly corresponds to TRBD1 (6 bases). This CDR3 region has 15 residues. Looked up from germline, CDR1 is SGHDN and CDR2 is FVKESK. This chain's CDR3 is CASSQGTGPYYEQYF. CDR3 coding DNA: TGTGCCAGCAGTCAAGGCACAGGGCCTTACTACGAGCAGTACTTC.

Only a few counts were recorded for this clone. The V and J genes are TRBV7-2 and TRBJ2-3, with D tentatively TRBD2 (6 bases). Trimming cost V 7 bases and J 4 bases, with 18 bases left between them. The CDR3 loop spans 15 amino acids. From germline, CDR1 is SGHTA and CDR2 FQGNSA. The CDR3 is CASTLLGGTPDTQYF. As DNA, the CDR3 is TGTGCCAGCACCCTTTTAGGAGGGACCCCAGATACGCAGTATTTT.

The genes are TRBV27 and TRBJ2-3; D call uncertain. Trimming removed 7 bases at V and 0 bases at J, with 17 bases between. The CDR3 is made up of 16 amino acids. Germline CDR1 MNHEY, CDR2 SMNVEV (reference sequence). Here the CDR3 DNA reads TGTGCCAGCAATCGCGGCTTTTCTTCTAGCACAGATACGCAGTATTTT. Its protein is CASNRGFSSSTDTQYF.

The chain links TRBV28 to TRBJ1-1, with TRBD1 matching over 7 bases. Germline V gene lookup returns CDR1 MDHEN and CDR2 SYDVKM. V shed 4 bases and J 6 bases; nucleotides not matched to a gene: 11. This CDR3 has 15 amino acids. Written as DNA, the CDR3 is TGTGCCAGCAGTTCTACCGGGACAGATGAATCTGAAGCTTTCTTT. Its protein product is CASSSTGTDESEAFF.

This clone was seen more than once but under ten times. Written as DNA, the CDR3 is TGTGCCAGCAGCTTCCCCGGGTCGGAGCAGTTCTTC. Translation gives CASSFPGSEQFF. The chain carries TRBV11-2 and TRBJ2-1; D not certain. CDR3 length: 12 amino acids. Germline V CDR1 and CDR2: SGHAT, FQNNGV. V was trimmed by 3 bases and J by 10 bases, leaving 10 bases between them.

The V gene is TRBV12-3 or TRBV12-4, the J gene TRBJ1-2; D remains ambiguous. Trimming cost V 5 bases and J 5 bases, with 9 bases left between them. The CDR3 sequence is 12 residues long. The CDR3 sequence: CASSRATYGYTF. The DNA of the CDR3 is TGTGCCAGCAGTCGCGCAACGTATGGCTACACCTTC.

The chain links TRBV28 to TRBJ1-1; TRBD1 matches at 9 bases. CDR1 is MDHEN, CDR2 SYDVKM, per germline. The junction had 2 bases not matched to a gene; V was cut back by 6 bases and J by 0 bases. The CDR3 length is 14 residues. The CDR3 loop reads CASRGTGMNTEAFF. CDR3 coding DNA: TGTGCCAGCAGGGGGACAGGGATGAACACTGAAGCTTTCTTT.